Below, 18 T cell receptor beta chains from the same sample are listed, as sequenced in a study of response to subunit inactivated influenza vaccine. TCRdb ran MiXCR on the RT-PCR reads and lists one entry per CDR3 protein. The sample includes 540,000 or so distinct CDR3 sequences, around 13% of them seen just once. The sequenced sample was PBMCs from blood, obtained roughly 48 days after vaccination. Receptor source: a man aged 45-65 years who received an inactivated influenza vaccine.

This clonotype was detected many times. The V gene is TRBV12-3 or TRBV12-4, the J gene TRBJ1-2; TRBD1 matches at 8 bases. The CDR3 is 15 residues long. V was pared by 2 bases and J by 4 bases, with 6 bases of the junction left unmatched. CDR3 residues: CASSLWDRTFYGYTF. CDR3 DNA: TGTGCCAGCAGTTTATGGGACAGGACCTTCTATGGCTACACCTTC.

This chain uses TRBV9 with TRBJ1-1; 8 bases are a match to TRBD1. CDR3 size: 14 residues. Unmatched junction bases numbered 8, after V lost 5 bases and J lost 5 bases. Germline CDR1 and CDR2: SGDLS and YYNGEE. In DNA, the CDR3 is TGTGCCAGCAGTATACAGGGGGAGCGGACTGAAGCTTTCTTT. Amino acid sequence: CASSIQGERTEAFF. Full variable domain (outside the CDR3, taken from reference TRBV9 and TRBJ1-1): DSGVTQTPKHLITATGQRVTLRCSPRSGDLSVYWYQQSLDQGLQFLIQYYNGEERAKGNILERFSAQQFPDLHSELNLSSLELGDSALYFCASSIQGERTEAFFGQGTRLTVV.

This clonotype turned up a few times. The CDR3 DNA sequence: TGTGCCAGCGGGACAGGGGCGGACACAGATACGCAGTATTTT. Its translation is CASGTGADTDTQYF. The rearrangement uses TRBV7-2 and TRBJ2-3; TRBD1 matches 10 bases. The CDR3 loop spans 14 amino acids. Looked up from germline, CDR1 is SGHTA and CDR2 is FQGNSA. The V gene end was trimmed by 8 bases and the J gene end by 2 bases; junction bases not matched to a gene: 4.

This clonotype was picked up many times. The chain joins TRBV20-1 to TRBJ1-5, with TRBD1 identical over 7 bases. Trimming took 6 bases from V and 5 from J; bases not matched to a gene: 13. This CDR3 has 15 amino acids. Germline V gene data show CDR1 as DFQATT and CDR2 as SNEGSKA (reference sequence). Here the CDR3 reads CSAEGTQTGHQPQHF. Written as DNA, the CDR3 is TGCAGTGCCGAAGGTACCCAGACAGGGCATCAGCCCCAGCATTTT.

This clonotype was observed a few times. The chain employs TRBV5-1 and TRBJ2-7, with 9 bases lining up with TRBD2. Germline lookup yields CDR1 SGHRS and CDR2 YFSETQ. With 7 bases clipped from V and 3 bases from J, the junction kept 5 bases outside the gene matches. The CDR3 spans 13 residues. As DNA, the CDR3 is TGCGCCAGCGGACTAGCGCGAGACTACGAGCAGTACTTC. Amino acid sequence: CASGLARDYEQYF.

This clonotype occurred once. V gene TRBV12-3 or TRBV12-4 combines with J gene TRBJ2-2; D gene unclear. This CDR3 has 11 amino acids. With 5 bases removed from V and 7 bases from J, the gap between germline ends came to 5 bases. CDR3 DNA sequence: TGTGCCAGCAGTAGGTACGGGGAGCTGTTTTTT. Translation: CASSRYGELFF.

This clonotype was found a few times. The gene calls are TRBV3-1 and TRBJ2-7; 10 bases map to TRBD2. Germline V CDR1 and CDR2: LGHDT, YNNKEL (reference sequence). With V trimmed by 4 bases and J by 2 bases, 2 bases remained unmatched. CDR3 length: 14 amino acids. The CDR3 sequence is CASSRAGGPYEQYF. CDR3 in DNA: TGTGCCAGCAGCCGAGCGGGAGGGCCCTACGAGCAGTACTTC.

This clonotype was detected many times. The rearrangement joins TRBV12-3 or TRBV12-4 to TRBJ2-1; TRBD1 matches 8 bases. V lost 6 bases and J lost 9; bases outside the gene matches: 7. CDR3 size: 13 residues. The CDR3 DNA reads TGTGCCAGCAGGACGACAGGGGATAGTGAGCAGTTCTTC. Protein sequence: CASRTTGDSEQFF.

This clonotype was recorded a few times. This rearrangement joins TRBV24-1 to TRBJ2-2; D assignment may be TRBD1 or TRBD2 (5 bases each). The CDR3 is 17 residues long. Germline V gives CDR1 KGHDR, CDR2 SFDVKD. V was clipped by 5 bases and J by 4 bases, with 19 bases between them. CDR3 DNA: TGTGCCACCAGTGTTCCCCCCGGGACCAAGGGCACCGGGGAGCTGTTTTTT. Amino acids: CATSVPPGTKGTGELFF.

The rearrangement links TRBV30 to TRBJ2-3; 8 bases match TRBD2. The CDR3 totals 14 residues. Trimming cost V 7 bases and J 0 bases; bases outside gene matches: 6. Germline V gene data show CDR1 as GTSNPN and CDR2 as SVGIG (reference sequence). CDR3 DNA sequence: TGTGCCTTTCGACTAGCGAGAAGCACAGATACGCAGTATTTT. Amino acids: CAFRLARSTDTQYF.

This clonotype was counted a few times. J is TRBJ1-1 and V is TRBV29-1; a weak D match, TRBD1 (6 bases). V lost 7 bases and J lost 1, with 13 bases in between. Germline-derived CDR1 and CDR2 are SQVTM and ANQGSEA. The CDR3 contains 13 residues. The CDR3 spells CSDADRGNTEAFF. The CDR3 bases are TGCAGCGATGCGGACAGAGGGAACACTGAAGCTTTCTTT.

CDR3 sequence (DNA): TGTGCCTGGAGTGCGACAGGGATGGCCAAAAACATTCAGTACTTC. It translates to CAWSATGMAKNIQYF. V is TRBV30 and J is TRBJ2-4; 7 bases map to TRBD1. The length of the CDR3 is 15 residues. The V gene's germline CDR1 is GTSNPN and CDR2 SVGIG (reference sequence). With 1 base clipped from V and 1 base from J, the junction kept 4 bases outside the gene matches.

The chain has TRBV20-1 and TRBJ2-7; 7 bases match TRBD2. CDR3 length: 14 residues. The germline CDR1 and CDR2 sequences are DFQATT and SNEGSKA (reference sequence). With 0 bases clipped from V and 2 bases from J, the junction kept 4 bases outside the gene matches. As DNA, the CDR3 is TGCAGTGCTAGAGATCCACGGGGGGCCTACGAGCAGTACTTC. Residues: CSARDPRGAYEQYF.

The chain joins TRBV3-1 to TRBJ2-7, with 7 nucleotides matching TRBD1. This CDR3 region has 19 residues. CDR1 and CDR2 (germline): LGHDT, YNNKEL (reference sequence). Trimming at V came to 4 bases and at J to 3 bases, leaving 21 bases not matched to a gene. DNA of the CDR3: TGTGCCAGCAGCCCGACGTCCGGGACAGTTCCATGGGGCGACTACGAGCAGTACTTC. Protein: CASSPTSGTVPWGDYEQYF.

The CDR3 spells CSARVEGGIYEQYF. The CDR3 DNA reads as TGCAGTGCTAGAGTGGAGGGGGGGATATACGAGCAGTACTTC. The chain recombines TRBV20-1 with TRBJ2-7; a weak D match, TRBD2 (7 bases). Germline-derived CDR1 and CDR2 are DFQATT and SNEGSKA (reference sequence). This CDR3 is 14 amino acids long. Trimming took off 1 base at V and 4 bases at J, with 14 bases between the two ends.

J is TRBJ1-2 and V is TRBV4-1; 7 bases match TRBD1. V gave up 0 bases and J gave up 5 bases; unmatched junction bases: 3. The CDR3 is 14 amino acids. Per the germline V gene, CDR1 is MGHRA and CDR2 is YSYEKL. CDR3 in amino acids: CASSQDRGRYGYTF. The CDR3 DNA sequence: TGCGCCAGCAGCCAAGATAGGGGGCGGTATGGCTACACCTTC.

The rearrangement links TRBV5-5 to TRBJ2-7; no definite D call. The V gene's germline CDR1 is SGHKS and CDR2 YYEKEE (reference sequence). Trimming shortened V by 1 base and J by 3 bases, and 23 bases separated the two germline ends. The CDR3 extends over 18 amino acids. The CDR3 reads CASSLRPATVTFDYEQYF. The CDR3 DNA is TGTGCCAGCAGCTTGAGACCCGCCACCGTGACTTTCGACTACGAGCAGTACTTC.

The sample holds a few counts of this clonotype. The chain joins TRBV4-2 to TRBJ2-2; 8 nucleotides align to TRBD2. This CDR3 comprises 15 residues. Unmatched junction bases numbered 4, after V lost 4 bases and J lost 3 bases. Germline values: CDR1 LGHNA, CDR2 YNFKEQ. The CDR3 is CASSLSGDYTGELFF. CDR3 sequence (DNA): TGTGCCAGCAGCCTTAGCGGGGACTACACCGGGGAGCTGTTTTTT.